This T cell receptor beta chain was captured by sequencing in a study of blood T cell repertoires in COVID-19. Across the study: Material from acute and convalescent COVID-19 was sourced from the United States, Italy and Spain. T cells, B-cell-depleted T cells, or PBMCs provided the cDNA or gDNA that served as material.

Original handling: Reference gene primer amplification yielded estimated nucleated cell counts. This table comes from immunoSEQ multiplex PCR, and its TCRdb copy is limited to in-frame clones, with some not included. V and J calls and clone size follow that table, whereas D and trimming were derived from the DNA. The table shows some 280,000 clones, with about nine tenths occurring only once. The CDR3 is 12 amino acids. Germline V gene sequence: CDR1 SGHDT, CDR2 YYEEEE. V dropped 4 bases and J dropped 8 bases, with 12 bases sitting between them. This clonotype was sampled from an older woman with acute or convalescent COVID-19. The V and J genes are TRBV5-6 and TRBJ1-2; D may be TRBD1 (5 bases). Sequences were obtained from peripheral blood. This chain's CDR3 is CASSGAPRGYTF. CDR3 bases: TGTGCCAGCAGCGGGGCCCCTCGGGGCTACACCTTC.